This T cell receptor beta chain was captured by sequencing in a study of blood T cell repertoires in COVID-19. Study in general: The analysed material was cDNA or gDNA that came from T cells, B-cell-depleted T cells, or PBMCs.

Authors' processing steps: Reference gene primers were amplified, and this amplification served to estimate nucleated cell counts. The protocol was immunoSEQ multiplex PCR, while the TCRdb copy is restricted to in-frame clones and leaves out a portion. V and J calls and clone size are those listed in that table; D and trimming were worked out from the DNA. The sample consists of around 150,000 clones, almost 85% of them appearing once. The V gene end was trimmed by 5 bases and the J gene end by 3 bases; junction bases not matched to a gene: 5. Germline V lookup: CDR1 SGHTA, CDR2 FQGNSA. The CDR3 totals 14 residues.

The chain employs TRBV7-2 and TRBJ1-2; 8 nucleotides align to TRBD1. Specimen: PBMCs or T cells enriched from blood (not recorded which). This TCR was recovered from a man aged 45 to 65 who had recovered from COVID-19. The CDR3 coding sequence is TGTGCCAGCAGCCCCGCGACAGGGGACTATGGCTACACCTTC. Protein: CASSPATGDYGYTF.